The 6 T cell receptor beta chains reported below all come from one sample, sequenced in a study of T-cell reconstitution after alpha-beta-depleted transplantation in children. Using unique molecular identifiers, the investigators prepared the TCRbeta library. Each CDR3 protein is one row after TCRdb ran MiXCR on the PCR reads. The sample yields about 360,000 distinct CDR3 sequences, about an eighth seen once. The source was PBMCs, collected from the stem cell graft. These TCRs come from a human donor who donated a stem cell graft to a child with Fanconi anemia.

The chain carries TRBV18 and TRBJ1-5, with D perhaps TRBD1 (6 bases). V was clipped by 9 bases and J by 4 bases, with 13 bases between them. Germline CDR1 is KGHSH and CDR2 is LQKENI. This CDR3 is 13 amino acids long. This chain's CDR3 is CASATGPNQPQHF. The CDR3, as DNA: TGTGCCAGTGCGACAGGACCAAATCAGCCCCAGCATTTT. Supplemented by reference TRBV18 and TRBJ1-5, the full variable domain reads NAGVMQNPRHLVRRRGQEARLRCSPMKGHSHVYWYRQLPEEGLKFMVYLQKENIIDESGMPKERFSAEFPKEGPSILRIQQVVRGDSAAYFCASATGPNQPQHFGDGTRLSIL.

The V call is TRBV29-1, the J call TRBJ1-1, with D tentatively TRBD1 (6 bases). This CDR3 is built from 15 residues. With 3 bases removed from V and 3 bases from J, the gap between germline ends came to 17 bases. Germline values: CDR1 SQVTM, CDR2 ANQGSEA. The CDR3 DNA reads as TGCAGCGTTGATGATTCAGGGGCCGGGGACACTGAAGCTTTCTTT. This gives the protein CSVDDSGAGDTEAFF.

This clonotype was detected ten times or more. The CDR3 region is CASSYPNGVGQFF. Written as DNA, the CDR3 is TGTGCCAGCAGCTACCCCAATGGGGTCGGGCAGTTCTTC. This chain uses TRBV7-2 with TRBJ2-1; D is ambiguous. The germline V and J ends were trimmed by 4 bases and 12 bases, with 16 bases remaining between them. Germline-derived CDR1 and CDR2 are SGHTA and FQGNSA. The CDR3 sequence is 13 residues long.

This clonotype was picked up many times. The rearrangement links TRBV5-1 to TRBJ2-2, with a weak D call TRBD2 (6 bases). Germline lookup yields CDR1 SGHRS and CDR2 YFSETQ. This CDR3 has 15 amino acids. The V end was cut by 0 bases, the J end by 6 bases, with 12 bases between. DNA for the CDR3: TGCGCCAGCAGCTTGGACGGGGGACGGGCCGGGGAGCTGTTTTTT. It is translated as CASSLDGGRAGELFF.

The genes are TRBV27 and TRBJ2-1, with 9 bases matching TRBD1. CDR1 is MNHEY and CDR2 is SMNVEV in the germline V gene (reference sequence). V was clipped by 2 bases and J by 12 bases; unmatched bases: 5. The CDR3 consists of 13 residues. CDR3 DNA: TGTGCCAGCAGTTTAGGTGGGACAGGGTGGCAGTTCTTC. Its translation: CASSLGGTGWQFF.

This clonotype was counted many times. The CDR3 loop reads CASSFGSQGAEAFF. The CDR3 coding sequence is TGTGCCAGCAGTTTTGGGTCCCAGGGTGCTGAAGCTTTCTTT. This chain joins TRBV12-3 or TRBV12-4 and TRBJ1-1, with D maybe TRBD1 (5 bases). The CDR3 is 14 amino acids. V was trimmed by 3 bases and J by 6 bases, leaving 14 bases between them.